The clone carrying this T cell receptor beta chain was recorded once. Its antigen is as yet unknown. V was clipped by 2 bases and J by 0 bases, with 15 bases between them. Germline CDR1 reads SGHTA; CDR2 reads FQGNSA. The CDR3 has 17 residues. The data derive from a study of Ad26.COV2.S vaccination and SARS-CoV-2 variants. For the study at large: A participant enrolled in the COV1001 Ad26.COV2.S trial arm provided the sample. Study-wide results and limits: Responses of spike-specific T cells (both CD8+ and CD4+) reportedly showed substantial breadth after vaccination.

The treatment here: 15 to 20 received Ad26.COV2.S at low or high dose, single or two shots; 5 received placebo; per-sample allocation not given. Material that was analyzed had been drawn on day 63 after the first vaccine or placebo injection. The method was immunoSEQ multiplex PCR; TCRdb's version includes in-frame clones alone and lacks a portion of them. The top ten hold 3.5% of the sample, which has about 410,000 clones, approximately 91% seen once. The V call is TRBV7-2, the J call TRBJ2-3, with D tentatively TRBD2 (5 bases). This receptor was taken from a person aged 18-65 years who received the Ad26.COV2.S COVID-19 vaccine or a placebo. Sequencing used peripheral blood, obtained in a trial of Ad26.COV2.S vaccine versus placebo. CDR3 sequence reads: CASSLYGSFSSTDTQYF. For the CDR3, the DNA is TGTGCCAGCAGCTTATATGGGAGTTTCTCTAGCACAGATACGCAGTATTTT. Drawing the rest from reference TRBV7-2 and TRBJ2-3, the complete variable domain is GAGVSQSPSNKVTEKGKDVELRCDPISGHTALYWYRQSLGQGLEFLIYFQGNSAPDKSGLPSDRFSAERTGGSVSTLTIQRTQQEDSAVYLCASSLYGSFSSTDTQYFGPGTRLTVL.